This entry concerns a single T cell receptor (beta chain). Libraries were prepared by immunoSEQ multiplex PCR; TCRdb keeps only in-frame clonotypes and omits some of them. This sample has tens of thousands of clones, with approximately 95% found just once. This entry is derived from a study of human thymus T cells. Corrective surgery for congenital heart defects was being performed on the healthy Finnish infants who served as donors. During surgery, about 0.45-1 mL peripheral blood was drawn from four of eight donors. With 2 bases removed from V and 3 bases from J, the gap between germline ends came to 10 bases. This CDR3 has 14 residues. Germline lookup yields CDR1 SGHTA and CDR2 FQGNSA.

This sequence was found in a boy younger than two with a congenital heart defect but otherwise immunologically healthy. Sequencing input: blood. This rearrangement joins TRBV7-2 to TRBJ2-5; unclear D gene. The CDR3 nucleotides are TGTGCCAGCAGCTTAACCCTGGATAAAGAGACCCAGTACTTC. Protein sequence: CASSLTLDKETQYF.